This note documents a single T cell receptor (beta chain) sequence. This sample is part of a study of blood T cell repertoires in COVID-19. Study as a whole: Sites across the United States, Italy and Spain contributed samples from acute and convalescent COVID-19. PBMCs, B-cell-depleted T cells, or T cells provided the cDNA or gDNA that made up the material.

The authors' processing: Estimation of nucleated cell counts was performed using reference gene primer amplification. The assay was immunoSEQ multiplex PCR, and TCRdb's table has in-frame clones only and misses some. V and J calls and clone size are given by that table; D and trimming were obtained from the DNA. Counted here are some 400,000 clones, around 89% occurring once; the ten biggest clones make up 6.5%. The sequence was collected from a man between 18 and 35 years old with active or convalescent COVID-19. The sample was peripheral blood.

CDR3 sequence reads: CASSPGNLGDNEQFF. For the CDR3, the DNA is TGTGCCAGCAGCCCAGGGAATCTTGGAGACAATGAGCAGTTCTTC. The J gene is TRBJ2-1, the V gene TRBV7-3; possible D gene TRBD1, 5 bases. The V gene's germline CDR1 is SGHTA and CDR2 FQGTGA. V dropped 5 bases and J dropped 5 bases, with 16 bases sitting between them. The CDR3 length is 15 residues.